Listed below are T cell receptor beta chains from one sample, sequenced in a study of blood T cell repertoires in COVID-19. This table comes from immunoSEQ multiplex PCR, and its TCRdb copy is limited to in-frame clones, with some not included. The data contain about 150,000 clones, 91% of them singletons. The sample consisted of peripheral blood. All receptors derive from a man aged 45-60 years with acute or convalescent COVID-19. CDR3s include the opening cysteine and the closing phenylalanine or tryptophan. The order of the fields is D gene, V gene, J gene, clone size, CDR3 protein, CDR3 DNA. The D gene is left open where the match is weak. The size of a clone is reported for some rows only, either as once, few or many, or as a class for expanded clones.

d_gene: NA
v_gene: TRBV28
j_gene: TRBJ2-5
abundance: NA
CDR3aa: CASNFQGSETQYF
CDR3nt: TGTGCCAGCAACTTCCAGGGGTCGGAGACCCAGTACTTC

d_gene: NA
v_gene: TRBV9
j_gene: TRBJ2-1
abundance: NA
CDR3aa: CASSVAHRSPEQFF
CDR3nt: TGTGCCAGCAGCGTAGCTCATCGGTCCCCTGAGCAGTTCTTC

d_gene: TRBD1
v_gene: TRBV9
j_gene: TRBJ2-1
abundance: NA
CDR3aa: CASSVTGGYNEQFF
CDR3nt: TGTGCCAGCAGCGTGACAGGGGGCTACAATGAGCAGTTCTTC

d_gene: TRBD1
v_gene: TRBV4-2
j_gene: TRBJ1-4
abundance: NA
CDR3aa: CASSQGQVPANEKLFF
CDR3nt: TGTGCCAGCAGCCAGGGACAGGTACCAGCTAATGAAAAACTGTTTTTT

d_gene: NA
v_gene: TRBV4-1
j_gene: TRBJ1-6
abundance: NA
CDR3aa: CASSAYREHYNSPLHF
CDR3nt: TGCGCCAGCAGCGCCTACAGGGAACACTATAATTCACCCCTCCACTTT

d_gene: TRBD2
v_gene: TRBV7-8
j_gene: TRBJ2-3
abundance: NA
CDR3aa: CASSQRLAGVWGTDTQYF
CDR3nt: TGTGCCAGCAGCCAGAGGTTAGCGGGAGTCTGGGGTACAGATACGCAGTATTTT

d_gene: NA
v_gene: TRBV18
j_gene: TRBJ1-3
abundance: few
CDR3aa: CASSPRSGFSGNTIYF
CDR3nt: TGTGCCAGCTCACCCCGGTCAGGGTTTTCAGGAAACACCATATATTTT

d_gene: NA
v_gene: TRBV24-1
j_gene: TRBJ2-5
abundance: NA
CDR3aa: CATSDSDGSETQYF
CDR3nt: TGTGCCACCAGTGACTCTGACGGGAGTGAGACCCAGTACTTC

d_gene: TRBD1
v_gene: TRBV2
j_gene: TRBJ2-5
abundance: NA
CDR3aa: CASKAGTVQETQYF
CDR3nt: TGTGCCAGCAAGGCAGGGACAGTCCAAGAGACCCAGTACTTC

d_gene: TRBD1
v_gene: TRBV4-2
j_gene: TRBJ1-2
abundance: NA
CDR3aa: CASSQVGTVNYGYTF
CDR3nt: TGTGCCAGCAGCCAGGTCGGGACAGTCAACTATGGCTACACCTTC

d_gene: NA
v_gene: TRBV7-7
j_gene: TRBJ2-1
abundance: NA
CDR3aa: CASSPRGPLNEQFF
CDR3nt: TGTGCTAGCAGCCCGAGAGGCCCTTTAAATGAGCAGTTCTTC

d_gene: TRBD2
v_gene: TRBV5-1
j_gene: TRBJ2-3
abundance: NA
CDR3aa: CASSPRRPGTSATDTQYF
CDR3nt: TGCGCCAGCAGCCCCAGACGTCCCGGGACTAGCGCTACAGATACGCAGTATTTT

d_gene: NA
v_gene: TRBV13
j_gene: TRBJ1-4
abundance: NA
CDR3aa: CASSFGRDGEKLFF
CDR3nt: TGTGCCAGCAGCTTCGGGCGGGACGGTGAAAAACTGTTTTTT

d_gene: NA
v_gene: TRBV27
j_gene: TRBJ2-7
abundance: NA
CDR3aa: CASSLWAGITYEQYF
CDR3nt: TGTGCCAGCAGTTTATGGGCAGGTATTACCTACGAGCAGTACTTC

d_gene: NA
v_gene: TRBV7-9
j_gene: TRBJ2-7
abundance: NA
CDR3aa: CASSQRTVPSYEQYF
CDR3nt: TGTGCCAGCAGCCAGCGGACCGTCCCCTCCTACGAGCAGTACTTC